The sequence of this T cell receptor (beta chain) was determined in a study of cytomegalovirus exposure and HLA in healthy donors. TCRdb's copy holds only in-frame clones and misses some; the assay was immunoSEQ multiplex PCR. This sample carries approximately 120,000 clones, 88% of them seen once, and the ten largest clones take more than 2%. Sample: PBMCs. This TCR was recovered from a woman under 30 in good health and CMV-seronegative.

DNA of the CDR3: TGTGCCAGCAACCAGGCGGGTTTAAACTATGGCTACACCTTC. It is translated as CASNQAGLNYGYTF. The V and J genes are TRBV7-2 and TRBJ1-2; D is undetermined. Germline CDR1 and CDR2: SGHTA and FQGNSA. The CDR3 loop spans 14 amino acids. Deletions cut 7 bases from V and 2 bases from J, with 14 bases between.